This T cell receptor (beta chain) originates from a study of T cell responses to AZD1222 COVID-19 vaccine. The study, taken as a whole, reports: Among those given AZD1222, only six were seropositive at baseline. In the spike-specific TCR repertoire, nearly half reportedly target unmutated variant regions.

Remarks on this clone: Its antigen is unknown.

Clones were sequenced by immunoSEQ multiplex PCR, and TCRdb holds only the in-frame ones, with some missing. The sample shows about 72,000 clones, roughly 91% of them seen only once. V lost 5 bases and J lost 8, with 7 bases in between. The CDR3 spans 10 residues. CDR1 and CDR2 (germline): MNHEY, SVGAGI. The specimen was peripheral blood, collected on day 0 of AZD1222 vaccination. The receptor was isolated from an adult in good health. This chain connects TRBV6-5 to TRBJ2-7; D unresolved. The CDR3 region has the DNA TGTGCCAGCAGTAATGTGAAGCAGTACTTC. This gives the protein CASSNVKQYF.